One sample yielded the 20 T cell receptor beta chains listed below, sequenced in a study of CD4+ T cells in melanoma. Here immunoSEQ multiplex PCR was the method, and the copy in TCRdb shows in-frame clones only, minus some. Among roughly 60,000 clones, roughly 69% were seen once, and the ten largest hold 4.8%. What was sequenced was tumor tissue. The receptors originated from a human donor with melanoma.

J is TRBJ1-5 and V is TRBV19; the D is unclear. The CDR3 covers 13 residues. V lost 9 bases to trimming and J lost 0 bases, with 9 bases between them. Germline V gene lookup returns CDR1 LNHDA and CDR2 SQIVND (reference sequence). CDR3 region: CASRENSNQPQHF. The CDR3 DNA is TGTGCCAGCCGAGAAAATAGCAATCAGCCCCAGCATTTT.

The gene calls are TRBV6-5 and TRBJ1-1; 8 bases agree with TRBD1. V was pared by 4 bases and J by 10 bases, with 11 bases of the junction left unmatched. This CDR3 spans 14 amino acids. Germline CDR1 is MNHEY and CDR2 is SVGAGI. The chain's CDR3 is CASSWTSGGVGAFF. CDR3 DNA sequence: TGTGCCAGCAGTTGGACTTCAGGGGGCGTTGGAGCTTTCTTT.

This chain links TRBV9 with TRBJ2-7; D is possibly TRBD2 (7 bases). The CDR3 is made up of 15 amino acids. From germline, CDR1 is SGDLS and CDR2 YYNGEE. The germline V and J ends were trimmed by 0 bases and 4 bases, with 14 bases remaining between them. The CDR3 region is CASSVEGGGPYEQYF. Here the CDR3 DNA reads TGTGCCAGCAGCGTAGAGGGAGGGGGACCTTACGAGCAGTACTTC. The complete variable domain, with remaining parts taken from reference TRBV9 and TRBJ2-7, reads DSGVTQTPKHLITATGQRVTLRCSPRSGDLSVYWYQQSLDQGLQFLIQYYNGEERAKGNILERFSAQQFPDLHSELNLSSLELGDSALYFCASSVEGGGPYEQYFGPGTRLTVT.

J is TRBJ2-7 and V is TRBV28, with unresolved D. The length of the CDR3 is 14 residues. Germline CDR1 MDHEN, CDR2 SYDVKM. Trimming took off 6 bases at V and 5 bases at J, with 17 bases between the two ends. CDR3 sequence: CASSPRFGRDEQYF. DNA for the CDR3: TGTGCCAGCAGCCCCCGGTTCGGTCGGGACGAGCAGTACTTC. The full variable domain, completed using reference TRBV28 and TRBJ2-7, is DVKVTQSSRYLVKRTGEKVFLECVQDMDHENMFWYRQDPGLGLRLIYFSYDVKMKEKGDIPEGYSVSREKKERFSLILESASTNQTSMYLCASSPRFGRDEQYFGPGTRLTVT.

V and J are TRBV25-1 and TRBJ1-2, with a possible D match to TRBD1 (6 bases). The CDR3 totals 14 residues. Germline-derived CDR1 and CDR2 are MGHDK and SYGVNS. Between the trimmed V and J ends, which lost 3 bases and 4 bases, there was a span of 12 bases. CDR3 DNA sequence: TGTGCCAGCAGTGATCTGGGGGGCGCCTATGGCTACACCTTC. Translating gives CASSDLGGAYGYTF.

The rearrangement uses TRBV14 and TRBJ1-2; D is undetermined. CDR3 length equals 13 residues. V was shortened by 0 bases and J by 8 bases, with 10 bases between the two germline ends. The germline gives CDR1 SGHDN, CDR2 FVKESK. The DNA of the CDR3 is TGTGCCAGCAGCCAAGATCAAAGAGTCGGCTACACCTTC. This gives the protein CASSQDQRVGYTF.

This chain joins TRBV2 and TRBJ2-7, with D perhaps TRBD1 or TRBD2 (5 bases each). CDR1 is SNHLY and CDR2 is FYNNEI in the germline V gene. The CDR3 has 13 residues. With 7 bases removed from V and 6 bases from J, the gap between germline ends came to 16 bases. CDR3 amino acids: CASIGDTGSEQYF. DNA of the CDR3: TGTGCCAGCATCGGGGATACAGGTTCCGAGCAGTACTTC.

The gene calls are TRBV5-4 and TRBJ2-2; tentatively, D is TRBD2 (5 bases). Germline V CDR1 and CDR2: SGHNT, YYREEE (reference sequence). Trimming pared 1 base from V and 0 bases from J, leaving 10 bases between. The CDR3 covers 16 residues. CDR3: CASSLQFGANTGELFF. The CDR3 coding sequence is TGTGCCAGCAGCTTGCAGTTCGGGGCGAACACCGGGGAGCTGTTTTTT. The variable domain in full, with the rest retrieved from reference TRBV5-4 and TRBJ2-2, is ETGVTQSPTHLIKTRGQQVTLRCSSQSGHNTVSWYQQALGQGPQFIFQYYREEENGRGNFPPRFSGLQFPNYSSELNVNALELDDSALYLCASSLQFGANTGELFFGEGSRLTVL.

CDR3 bases: TGTGCCAGCAGCACGGGGGGAGGGACCGCAGAGACCCAGTACTTC. Translation: CASSTGGGTAETQYF. This rearrangement joins TRBV5-8 to TRBJ2-5, with 7 bases aligning to TRBD2. The length of the CDR3 is 15 residues. Germline values: CDR1 SGHTS, CDR2 YDEGEE. The V gene end was trimmed by 4 bases and the J gene end by 4 bases; junction bases not matched to a gene: 10.

The chain uses TRBV30 and TRBJ2-1; D not certain. Germline V gene lookup returns CDR1 GTSNPN and CDR2 SVGIG (reference sequence). Trimming took 0 bases from V and 7 from J, leaving 7 bases between them. This CDR3 has 12 residues. The CDR3 nucleotides read TGTGCCTGGAGTGTAATATGGAATGAGCAGTTCTTC. Translated: CAWSVIWNEQFF.

The chain uses TRBV7-9 and TRBJ2-1; D remains ambiguous. The CDR3 is 13 residues long. Germline CDR1 is SEHNR and CDR2 is FQNEAQ (reference sequence). Trimming left V 2 bases short and J 5 bases short, with 7 bases between. DNA of the CDR3: TGTGCCAGCAGCTTACCCGTTAACAATGAGCAGTTCTTC. This codes for CASSLPVNNEQFF.

In its sample, this clone was seen once. The chain combines TRBV10-2 with TRBJ1-5, with a tentative D call TRBD1 (6 bases). Trimming took 8 bases from V and 3 from J, leaving 11 bases between them. This CDR3 has 13 residues. Germline assignment: CDR1 WSHSY and CDR2 SAAADI. The CDR3 DNA reads as TGCGCCAGCGTAAACAGGGCCAATCAGCCCCAGCATTTT. This gives the protein CASVNRANQPQHF.

This clone was recorded a few times. The J gene is TRBJ1-1, the V gene TRBV19, with TRBD1 matching over 7 bases. The CDR3 loop spans 16 amino acids. Trimming at V came to 7 bases and at J to 1 base, leaving 12 bases not matched to a gene. CDR1 is LNHDA and CDR2 is SQIVND in the germline V gene (reference sequence). Written as DNA, the CDR3 is TGTGCCAGTATCGACATACCGGGACAGACGAACACTGAAGCTTTCTTT. This gives the protein CASIDIPGQTNTEAFF.

This rearrangement joins TRBV29-1 to TRBJ1-2, with D possibly being TRBD1 (5 bases). The CDR3 spans 13 residues. Germline V gene data show CDR1 as SQVTM and CDR2 as ANQGSEA. Deletions cut 7 bases from V and 8 bases from J, with 20 bases between. CDR3 nucleotide sequence: TGCAGCGCAGATCTAATAGGGGAAAAAGGCTACACCTTC. Protein sequence: CSADLIGEKGYTF.

The chain employs TRBV18 and TRBJ1-3, with 7 bases aligning to TRBD1. CDR3 length: 16 amino acids. The junction had 6 bases not matched to a gene; V was cut back by 1 base and J by 3 bases. From germline, CDR1 is KGHSH and CDR2 LQKENI. CDR3: CASSPRQGGSGNTIYF. The CDR3 nucleotides read TGTGCCAGCTCACCACGACAGGGAGGGAGTGGAAACACCATATATTTT.

The sample holds many counts of this clone. The rearrangement joins TRBV19 to TRBJ1-2, with D possibly TRBD1 on 5 matching bases. V lost 3 bases to trimming and J lost 4 bases, with 12 bases between them. The CDR3 loop spans 14 amino acids. Germline CDR1 reads LNHDA; CDR2 reads SQIVND (reference sequence). The CDR3 DNA is TGTGCCAGTAGTATTGGTGACAGTCCCTATGGCTACACCTTC. Its translation is CASSIGDSPYGYTF.

CDR3 in amino acids: CASSEPRGSYEQYF. CDR3 coding DNA: TGTGCCAGCAGTGAACCCAGGGGGTCCTACGAGCAGTACTTC. This chain uses TRBV2 with TRBJ2-7, with 7 bases that match TRBD1. In germline, CDR1 is SNHLY, CDR2 FYNNEI. J was trimmed by 1 base and V by 2 bases; bases with no gene match: 2. This CDR3 contains 14 residues. Filled out from reference TRBV2 and TRBJ2-7, the complete variable domain reads EPEVTQTPSHQVTQMGQEVILRCVPISNHLYFYWYRQILGQKVEFLVSFYNNEISEKSEIFDDQFSVERPDGSNFTLKIRSTKLEDSAMYFCASSEPRGSYEQYFGPGTRLTVT.

This chain connects TRBV15 to TRBJ1-5; 7 nucleotides match TRBD1. The V gene end was trimmed by 0 bases and the J gene end by 7 bases; junction bases not matched to a gene: 6. Per the germline V gene, CDR1 is LNHNV and CDR2 is YYDKDF (reference sequence). This CDR3 is 15 amino acids long. CDR3 amino acids: CATSRERQGVQPQHF. The CDR3 coding sequence is TGTGCCACCAGCAGAGAGCGACAGGGTGTGCAGCCCCAGCATTTT.

This chain joins TRBV7-2 and TRBJ2-1; the D gene is possibly TRBD1 (5 bases). Germline CDR1 and CDR2: SGHTA and FQGNSA. The V and J ends lost 1 base and 3 bases respectively, with 10 bases between them. This CDR3 is 15 amino acids long. The CDR3 sequence: CASSLDDSYYNEQFF. The DNA of the CDR3 is TGTGCCAGCAGCTTAGACGACAGCTACTACAATGAGCAGTTCTTC. Based on the CDR3 plus reference TRBV7-2 and TRBJ2-1, the full variable domain is GAGVSQSPSNKVTEKGKDVELRCDPISGHTALYWYRQSLGQGLEFLIYFQGNSAPDKSGLPSDRFSAERTGGSVSTLTIQRTQQEDSAVYLCASSLDDSYYNEQFFGPGTRLTVL.

This clone was counted ten times or more. The rearrangement uses TRBV21-1 and TRBJ2-7; TRBD2, as called in the table, went unchecked against the DNA. TRBV21-1 is deemed a pseudogene. The CDR3 runs to 15 residues. In nucleotides, the CDR3 is TGTGCCAGCAGCAAAGTAGCTCCCAAAGGCTACGAGCAGTACTTC. Translation: CASSKVAPKGYEQYF.